What follows is one TCR beta chain and its context. The data derive from a study of blood T cell repertoires in COVID-19. Study at large: Collection of acute and convalescent COVID-19 samples took place in the United States, Italy and Spain.

Per the study methods: Scientists estimated how many nucleated cells there were by amplifying reference gene primers. Produced via immunoSEQ multiplex PCR; TCRdb's table is partial and in-frame only. V and J calls plus clone size are reproduced from that table; the DNA served to infer D and trimming. The sample shows 100,000 or so clones, approximately 90% of them seen only once. This CDR3 region has 16 residues. With 0 bases clipped from V and 7 bases from J, the junction kept 5 bases outside the gene matches. Germline CDR1 reads SGHAT; CDR2 reads FQNNGV. This chain connects TRBV11-2 to TRBJ2-1; 11 nucleotides agree with TRBD2. The receptor comes from a human donor with acute or convalescent COVID-19. The donor label of this sample is uncertain. Sample: peripheral blood. CDR3 sequence: CASSLDRPSGRNEQFF. In DNA, the CDR3 is TGTGCCAGCAGCTTAGATAGGCCTAGCGGGAGGAATGAGCAGTTCTTC.